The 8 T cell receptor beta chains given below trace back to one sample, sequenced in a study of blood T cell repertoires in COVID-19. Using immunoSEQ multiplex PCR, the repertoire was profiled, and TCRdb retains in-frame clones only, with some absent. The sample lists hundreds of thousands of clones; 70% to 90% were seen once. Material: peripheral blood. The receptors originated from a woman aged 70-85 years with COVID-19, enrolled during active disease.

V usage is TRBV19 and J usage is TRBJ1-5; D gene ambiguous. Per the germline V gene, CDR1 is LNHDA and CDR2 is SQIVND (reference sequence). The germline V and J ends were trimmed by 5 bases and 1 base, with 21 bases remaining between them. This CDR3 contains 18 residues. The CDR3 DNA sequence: TGTGCCAGTAGTTCCGGAAGAGGCCCTAATAAAAGCAATCAGCCCCAGCATTTT. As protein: CASSSGRGPNKSNQPQHF. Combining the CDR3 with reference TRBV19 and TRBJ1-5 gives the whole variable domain DGGITQSPKYLFRKEGQNVTLSCEQNLNHDAMYWYRQDPGQGLRLIYYSQIVNDFQKGDIAEGYSVSREKKESFPLTVTSAQKNPTAFYLCASSSGRGPNKSNQPQHFGDGTRLSIL.

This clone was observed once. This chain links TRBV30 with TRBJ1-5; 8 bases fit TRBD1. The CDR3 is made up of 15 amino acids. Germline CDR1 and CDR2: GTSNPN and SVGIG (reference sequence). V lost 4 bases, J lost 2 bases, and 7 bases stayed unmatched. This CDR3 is CAWTQDRGGNQPQHF. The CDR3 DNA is TGTGCCTGGACCCAAGACAGGGGAGGCAATCAGCCCCAGCATTTT.

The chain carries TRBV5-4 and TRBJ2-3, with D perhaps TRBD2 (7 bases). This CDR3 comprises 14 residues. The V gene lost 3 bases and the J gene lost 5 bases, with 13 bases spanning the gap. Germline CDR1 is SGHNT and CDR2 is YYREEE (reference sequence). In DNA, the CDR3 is TGTGCCAGCAGCTCGGGGGGCAAACGAGATACGCAGTATTTT. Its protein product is CASSSGGKRDTQYF. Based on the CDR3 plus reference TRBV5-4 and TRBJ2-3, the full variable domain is ETGVTQSPTHLIKTRGQQVTLRCSSQSGHNTVSWYQQALGQGPQFIFQYYREEENGRGNFPPRFSGLQFPNYSSELNVNALELDDSALYLCASSSGGKRDTQYFGPGTRLTVL.

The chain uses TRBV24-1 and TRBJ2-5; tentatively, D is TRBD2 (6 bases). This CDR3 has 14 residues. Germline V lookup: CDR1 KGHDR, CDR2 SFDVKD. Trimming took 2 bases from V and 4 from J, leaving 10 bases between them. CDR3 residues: CATSDSGRGETQYF. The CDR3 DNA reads TGTGCCACCAGTGATTCAGGGCGGGGAGAGACCCAGTACTTC.

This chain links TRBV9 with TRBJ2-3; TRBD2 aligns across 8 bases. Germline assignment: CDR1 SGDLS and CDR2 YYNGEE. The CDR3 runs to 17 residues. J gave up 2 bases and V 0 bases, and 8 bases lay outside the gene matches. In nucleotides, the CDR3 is TGTGCCAGCAGCGTAGCTACCGGCGGGGGGTCCACAGATACGCAGTATTTT. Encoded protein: CASSVATGGGSTDTQYF.

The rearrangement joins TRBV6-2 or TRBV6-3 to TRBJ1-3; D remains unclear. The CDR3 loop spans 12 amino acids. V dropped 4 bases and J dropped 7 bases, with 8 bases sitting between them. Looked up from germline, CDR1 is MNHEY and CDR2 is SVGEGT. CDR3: CASSFYANTIYF. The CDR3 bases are TGTGCCAGCAGTTTCTACGCGAACACCATATATTTT.

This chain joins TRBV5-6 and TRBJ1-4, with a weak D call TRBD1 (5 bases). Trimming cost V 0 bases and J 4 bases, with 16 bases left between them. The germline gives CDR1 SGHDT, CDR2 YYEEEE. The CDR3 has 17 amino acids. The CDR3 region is CASSLGADSRGNEKLFF. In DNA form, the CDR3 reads TGTGCCAGCAGCTTGGGGGCCGACAGTCGAGGTAATGAAAAACTGTTTTTT.

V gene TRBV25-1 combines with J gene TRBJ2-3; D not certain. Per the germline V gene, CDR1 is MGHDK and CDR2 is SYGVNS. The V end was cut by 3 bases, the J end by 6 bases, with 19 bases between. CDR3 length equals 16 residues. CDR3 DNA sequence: TGTGCCAGCAGTGAGTTGTGGTCCCGTCACTGGGATACGCAGTATTTT. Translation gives CASSELWSRHWDTQYF.